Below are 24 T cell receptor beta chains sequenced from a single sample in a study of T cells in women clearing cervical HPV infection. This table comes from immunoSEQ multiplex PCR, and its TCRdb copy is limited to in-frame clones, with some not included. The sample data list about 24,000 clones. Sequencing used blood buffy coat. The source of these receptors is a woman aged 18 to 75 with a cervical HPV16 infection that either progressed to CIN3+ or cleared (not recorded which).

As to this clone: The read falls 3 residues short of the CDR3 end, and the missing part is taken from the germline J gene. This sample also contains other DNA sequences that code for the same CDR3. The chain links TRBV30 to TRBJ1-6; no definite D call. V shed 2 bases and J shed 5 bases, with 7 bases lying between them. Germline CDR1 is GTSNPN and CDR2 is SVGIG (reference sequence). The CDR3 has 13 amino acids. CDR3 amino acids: CAWSPRDNSPLHF. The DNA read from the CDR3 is TGTGCCTGGAGTCCACGGGATAATTCACCC.

The sequenced part of the CDR3 DNA is TGTGCCAGCAGCCCTTCGGTATACCAAGAGACG. Its protein product is CASSPSVYQET. The full CDR3 protein reads CASSPSVYQETQYF. V usage is TRBV7-6 and J usage is TRBJ2-3; D not certain. The read terminates 3 residues ahead of where the CDR3 ends, so the germline J gene completes it. From germline, CDR1 is SGHVS and CDR2 FNYEAQ. The CDR3 length is 14 residues.

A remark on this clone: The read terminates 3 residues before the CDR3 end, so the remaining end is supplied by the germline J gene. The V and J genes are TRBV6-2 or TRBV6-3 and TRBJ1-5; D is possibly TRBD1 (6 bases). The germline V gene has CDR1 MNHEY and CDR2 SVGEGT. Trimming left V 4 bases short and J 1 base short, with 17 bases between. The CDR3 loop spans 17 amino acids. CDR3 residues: CASSSPGGGGSNQPQHF. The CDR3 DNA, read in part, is TGTGCCAGCAGTTCCCCGGGGGGGGGCGGCAGCAATCAGCCC.

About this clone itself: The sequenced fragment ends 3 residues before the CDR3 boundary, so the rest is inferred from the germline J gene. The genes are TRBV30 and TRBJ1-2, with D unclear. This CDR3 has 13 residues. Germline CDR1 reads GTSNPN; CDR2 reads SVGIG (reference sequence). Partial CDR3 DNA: TGTGCCTGGAGTGGTTTTAGCCTAGATACC. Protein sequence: CAWSGFSLDT. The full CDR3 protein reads CAWSGFSLDTYTF.

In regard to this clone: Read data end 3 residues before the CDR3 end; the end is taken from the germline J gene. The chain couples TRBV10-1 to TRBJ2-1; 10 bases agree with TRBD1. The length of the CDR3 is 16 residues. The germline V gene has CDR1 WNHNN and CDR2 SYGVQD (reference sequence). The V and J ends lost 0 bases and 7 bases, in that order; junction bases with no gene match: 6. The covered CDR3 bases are TGCGCCAGCAGTGAGTCCGGGACAGGGGCGAGAAATGAG. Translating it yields CASSESGTGARNE. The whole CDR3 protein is CASSESGTGARNEQFF.

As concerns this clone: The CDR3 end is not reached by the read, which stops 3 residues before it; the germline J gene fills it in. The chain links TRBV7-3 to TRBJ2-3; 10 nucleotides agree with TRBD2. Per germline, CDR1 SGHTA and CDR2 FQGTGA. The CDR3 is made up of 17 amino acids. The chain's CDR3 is CASSTMGLAGEGETQYF. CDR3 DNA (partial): TGTGCCAGCAGTACGATGGGCCTAGCGGGAGAAGGAGAGACG. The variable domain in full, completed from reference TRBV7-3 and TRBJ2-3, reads GAGVSQTPSNKVTEKGKYVELRCDPISGHTALYWYRQSLGQGPEFLIYFQGTGAADDSGLPNDRFFAVRPEGSVSTLKIQRTERGDSAVYLCASSTMGLAGEGETQYFGPGTRLTVL.

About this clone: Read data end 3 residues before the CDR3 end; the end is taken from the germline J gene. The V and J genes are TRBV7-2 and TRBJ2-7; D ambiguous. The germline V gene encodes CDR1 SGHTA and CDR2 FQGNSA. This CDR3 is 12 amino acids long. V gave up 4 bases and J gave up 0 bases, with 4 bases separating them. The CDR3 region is CASSSFSYEQYF. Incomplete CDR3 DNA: TGTGCCAGCAGCTCCTTCTCCTACGAG.

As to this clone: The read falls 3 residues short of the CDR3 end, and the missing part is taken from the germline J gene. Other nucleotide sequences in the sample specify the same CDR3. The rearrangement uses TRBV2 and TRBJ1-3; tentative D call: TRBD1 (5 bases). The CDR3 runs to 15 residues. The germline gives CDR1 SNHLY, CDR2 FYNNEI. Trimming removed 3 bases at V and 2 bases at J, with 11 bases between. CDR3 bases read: TGTGCCAGCAGTGATGGTCAGGGCGCTGGAAACACC. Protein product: CASSDGQGAGNT. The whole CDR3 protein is CASSDGQGAGNTIYF.

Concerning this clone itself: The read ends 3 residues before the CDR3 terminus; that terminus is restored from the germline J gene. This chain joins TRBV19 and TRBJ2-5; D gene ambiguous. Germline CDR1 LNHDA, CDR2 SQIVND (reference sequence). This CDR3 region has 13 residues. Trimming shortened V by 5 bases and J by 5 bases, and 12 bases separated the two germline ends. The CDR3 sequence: CASSAIYRETQYF. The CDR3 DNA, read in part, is TGTGCCAGTAGTGCTATCTACCGGGAGACC.

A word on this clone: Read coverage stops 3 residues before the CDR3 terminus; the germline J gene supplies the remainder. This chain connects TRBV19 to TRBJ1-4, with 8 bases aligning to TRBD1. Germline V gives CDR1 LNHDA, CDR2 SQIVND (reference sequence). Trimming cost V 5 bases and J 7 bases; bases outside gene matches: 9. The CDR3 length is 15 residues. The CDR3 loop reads CASSLLGQGVEKLFF. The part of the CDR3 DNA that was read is TGTGCCAGTAGTCTGCTTGGACAGGGAGTTGAAAAA.

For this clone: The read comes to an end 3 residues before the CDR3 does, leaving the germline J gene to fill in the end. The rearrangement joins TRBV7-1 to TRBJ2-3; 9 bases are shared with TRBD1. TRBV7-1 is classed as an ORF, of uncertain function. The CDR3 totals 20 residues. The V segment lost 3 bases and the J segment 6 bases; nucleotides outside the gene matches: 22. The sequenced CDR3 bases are TGTGCCAGCAGCTCTGAGGACAGGGGTGGGGGTTACCAGCTGACGGATACG. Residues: CASSSEDRGGGYQLTDT. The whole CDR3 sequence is CASSSEDRGGGYQLTDTQYF.

Incomplete CDR3 DNA: TGTGCCAGCAGCTTGTTTGTTGGGGCTGATTACGAG. This gives the protein CASSLFVGADYE. The whole CDR3 is CASSLFVGADYEQYF. The chain is built from TRBV5-4 and TRBJ2-7; D may be TRBD1 (5 bases). The read terminates 3 residues before the CDR3 end, so the remaining end is supplied by the germline J gene. V was trimmed by 1 base and J by 4 bases, leaving 15 bases between them. The CDR3 is made up of 15 amino acids. CDR1 and CDR2 (germline): SGHNT, YYREEE (reference sequence).

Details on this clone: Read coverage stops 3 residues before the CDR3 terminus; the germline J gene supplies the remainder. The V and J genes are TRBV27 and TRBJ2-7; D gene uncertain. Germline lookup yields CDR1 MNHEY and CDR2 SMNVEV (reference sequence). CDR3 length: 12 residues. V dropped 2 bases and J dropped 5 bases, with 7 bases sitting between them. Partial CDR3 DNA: TGTGCCAGCAGTTTAACAGTGAACGAG. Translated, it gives CASSLTVNE. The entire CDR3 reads CASSLTVNEQYF.

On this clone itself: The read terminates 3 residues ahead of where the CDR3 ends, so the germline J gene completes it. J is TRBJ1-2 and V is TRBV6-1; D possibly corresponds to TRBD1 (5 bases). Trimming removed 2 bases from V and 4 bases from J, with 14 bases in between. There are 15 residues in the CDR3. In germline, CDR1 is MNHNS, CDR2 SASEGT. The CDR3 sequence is CASSEIRGSIYGYTF. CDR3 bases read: TGTGCCAGCAGTGAAATCCGGGGGAGTATCTATGGC.

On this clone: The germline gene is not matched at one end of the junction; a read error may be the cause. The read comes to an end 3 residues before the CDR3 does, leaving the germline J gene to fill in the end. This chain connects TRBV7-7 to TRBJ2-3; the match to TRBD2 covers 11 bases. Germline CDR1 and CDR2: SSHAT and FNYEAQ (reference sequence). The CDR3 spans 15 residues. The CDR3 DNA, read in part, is TGTGCTAGCAGCTTAGCGGGGGGGCCATCAGATACG. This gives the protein CASSLAGGPSDT. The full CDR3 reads CASSLAGGPSDTQYF. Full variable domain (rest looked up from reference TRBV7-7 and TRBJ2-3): GAGVSQSPRYKVTKRGQDVTLRCDPISSHATLYWYQQALGQGPEFLTYFNYEAQPDKSGLPSDRFSAERPEGSISTLTIQRTEQRDSAMYRCASSLAGGPSDTQYFGPGTRLTVL.

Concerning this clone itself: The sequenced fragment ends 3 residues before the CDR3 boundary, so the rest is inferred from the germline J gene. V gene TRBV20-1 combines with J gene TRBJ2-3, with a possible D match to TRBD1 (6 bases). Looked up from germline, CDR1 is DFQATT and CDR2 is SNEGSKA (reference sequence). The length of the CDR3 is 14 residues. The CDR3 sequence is CSGIQGDGNQPQYF. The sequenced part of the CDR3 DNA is TGCAGTGGGATACAGGGTGACGGCAATCAGCCG.

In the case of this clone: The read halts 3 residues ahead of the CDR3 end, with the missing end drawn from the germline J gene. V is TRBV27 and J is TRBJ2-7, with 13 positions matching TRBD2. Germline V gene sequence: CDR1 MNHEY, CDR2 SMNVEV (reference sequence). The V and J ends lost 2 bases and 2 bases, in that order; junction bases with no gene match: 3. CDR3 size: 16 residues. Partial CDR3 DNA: TGTGCCAGCAGTTTAAGGGGGACTAGCGGGGCCTACGAG. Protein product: CASSLRGTSGAYE. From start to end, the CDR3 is CASSLRGTSGAYEQYF.

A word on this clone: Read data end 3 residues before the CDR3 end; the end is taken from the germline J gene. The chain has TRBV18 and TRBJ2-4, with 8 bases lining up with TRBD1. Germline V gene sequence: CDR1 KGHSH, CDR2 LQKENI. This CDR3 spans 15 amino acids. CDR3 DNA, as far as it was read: TGTGCCAGCTCATTCGAACAGGGGGATTACTATGGT. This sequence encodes CASSFEQGDYYG. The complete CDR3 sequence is CASSFEQGDYYGQYF.

CDR3 sequence reads: CASSQKGSYEQYF. The sequenced CDR3 bases are TGTGCCAGCAGTCAAAAGGGCTCCTACGAG. The V and J genes are TRBV2 and TRBJ2-7; D not resolved. The CDR3 end is not reached by the read, which stops 3 residues before it; the germline J gene fills it in. The germline V gene has CDR1 SNHLY and CDR2 FYNNEI. There are 13 residues in the CDR3. The V and J ends lost 5 bases and 0 bases respectively, with 8 bases between them.

CDR3 DNA (partial): TGCAGCGACCTTCAGGGTTTGGGCTATGGC. Amino acids: CSDLQGLGYG. The full CDR3 is CSDLQGLGYGYTF. The rearrangement uses TRBV29-1 and TRBJ1-2, with a possible D match to TRBD1 (5 bases). The read is 3 residues too short to cover the CDR3 end, so that end is filled in from the germline J gene. The germline CDR1 and CDR2 sequences are SQVTM and ANQGSEA. Trimming shortened V by 7 bases and J by 4 bases, and 16 bases separated the two germline ends. The CDR3 sequence is 13 residues long.

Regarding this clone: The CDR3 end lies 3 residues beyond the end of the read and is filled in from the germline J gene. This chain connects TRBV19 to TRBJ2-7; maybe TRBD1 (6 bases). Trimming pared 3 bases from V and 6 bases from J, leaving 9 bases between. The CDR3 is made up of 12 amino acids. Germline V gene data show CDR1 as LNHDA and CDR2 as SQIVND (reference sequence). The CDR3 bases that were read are TGTGCCAGTAGTATGTTAGGGGGCGAG. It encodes CASSMLGGE. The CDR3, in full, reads CASSMLGGEQYF.

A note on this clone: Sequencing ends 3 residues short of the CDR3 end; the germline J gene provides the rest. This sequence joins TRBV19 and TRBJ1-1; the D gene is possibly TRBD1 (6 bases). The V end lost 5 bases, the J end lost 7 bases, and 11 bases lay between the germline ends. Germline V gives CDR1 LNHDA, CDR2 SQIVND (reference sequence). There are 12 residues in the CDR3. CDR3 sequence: CASSSGVVEAFF. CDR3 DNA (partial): TGTGCCAGTAGTTCAGGGGTCGTTGAA.

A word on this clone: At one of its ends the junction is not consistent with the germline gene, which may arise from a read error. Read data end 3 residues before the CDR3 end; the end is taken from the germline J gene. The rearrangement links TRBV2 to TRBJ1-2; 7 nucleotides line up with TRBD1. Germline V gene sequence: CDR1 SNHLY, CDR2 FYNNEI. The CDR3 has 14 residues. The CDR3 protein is CTSSVTTGPYGYTF. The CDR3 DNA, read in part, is TGTACCAGCAGCGTAACGACAGGGCCCTATGGC.

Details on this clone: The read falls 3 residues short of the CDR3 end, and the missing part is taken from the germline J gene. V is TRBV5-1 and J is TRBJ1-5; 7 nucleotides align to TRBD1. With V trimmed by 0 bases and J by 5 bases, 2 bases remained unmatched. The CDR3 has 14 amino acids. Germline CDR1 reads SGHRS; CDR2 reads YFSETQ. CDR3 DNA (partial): TGCGCCAGCAGCTTGGGGACAGGCCATCAGCCC. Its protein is CASSLGTGHQP. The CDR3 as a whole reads CASSLGTGHQPQHF. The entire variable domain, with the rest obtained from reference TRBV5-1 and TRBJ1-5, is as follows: KAGVTQTPRYLIKTRGQQVTLSCSPISGHRSVSWYQQTPGQGLQFLFEYFSETQRNKGNFPGRFSGRQFSNSRSEMNVSTLELGDSALYLCASSLGTGHQPQHFGDGTRLSIL.